This T cell receptor beta chain was identified in a study of somatic mutations in cytotoxic T cells in rheumatoid arthritis. Measured with immunoSEQ multiplex PCR; TCRdb has only the in-frame clones, and not every one. The table records around 6,300 clones, approximately 70% of them present only once. A remark on this clone: Its antigen is still unknown.

The study pulled out CD4+ and CD8+ cells with positive magnetic bead selection and then checked their purity by flow cytometry. Looked up from germline, CDR1 is SEHNR and CDR2 is FQNEAQ (reference sequence). The germline V and J ends were trimmed by 5 bases and 4 bases, with 12 bases remaining between them. This CDR3 region has 13 residues. Study-wide points: The study found no significant difference in CD8+ T-cell clonality between rheumatoid arthritis patients and age-matched healthy controls. The authors did not know the antigen targets of the expanded CD8+ clones.

This sequence joins TRBV7-9 and TRBJ2-7, with D possibly being TRBD1 (5 bases). The TCR was taken from a woman between 50 and 59 years old in good health. Sequencing used CD8+ T cells sorted from blood. The DNA of the CDR3 is TGTGCCAGCAGCCCGCGGACAAATTACGAGCAGTACTTC. It specifies CASSPRTNYEQYF.